A selection of T cell receptor beta chains follows, all from one sample in a study of blood T cell repertoires in COVID-19. Data came from immunoSEQ multiplex PCR; TCRdb stores just in-frame clones and leaves some out. This table holds approximately 150,000 clones, approximately 88% found once. Material: peripheral blood. The source is a human donor in a cohort sampled during active COVID-19. CDR3s include the opening cysteine and the closing phenylalanine or tryptophan. Each record gives: V gene, J gene, clone size, D gene, CDR3 DNA, CDR3 protein. The D gene is left open where the match is weak. Clone size is not always given. Where it is, it says once, few, many or a class for expanded clones.

v_call: TRBV15
j_call: TRBJ1-1
clone_size: NA
d_call: NA
cdr3_nt: TGTGCCACCAGCAGAGATCGGGGGAACACTGAAGCTTTCTTT
cdr3_aa: CATSRDRGNTEAFF

v_call: TRBV12-5
j_call: TRBJ1-2
clone_size: NA
d_call: TRBD1
cdr3_nt: TGTGCTAGTGGTCTCGGGACAGGCGATGGCTACACCTTC
cdr3_aa: CASGLGTGDGYTF

v_call: TRBV20-1
j_call: TRBJ2-5
clone_size: NA
d_call: TRBD2
cdr3_nt: TGCAGTGCTAGTCTAGCGGAAGAGACCCAGTACTTC
cdr3_aa: CSASLAEETQYF

v_call: TRBV4-1
j_call: TRBJ2-7
clone_size: NA
d_call: TRBD1
cdr3_nt: TGCGCCAGCAGCCAAGAACCGCGGACAGGTTCCTACGAGCAGTACTTC
cdr3_aa: CASSQEPRTGSYEQYF

v_call: TRBV5-1
j_call: TRBJ2-3
clone_size: NA
d_call: NA
cdr3_nt: TGCGCCAGCAGCTTGGTGGAGGGTAGTCGGGATACGCAGTATTTT
cdr3_aa: CASSLVEGSRDTQYF

v_call: TRBV10-3
j_call: TRBJ2-6
clone_size: NA
d_call: TRBD2
cdr3_nt: TGTGCCATCAGTGGCGGGGGACTTGGGGCCAACGTCCTGACTTTC
cdr3_aa: CAISGGGLGANVLTF

v_call: TRBV28
j_call: TRBJ1-3
clone_size: NA
d_call: NA
cdr3_nt: TGTGCCAGCAGTTTTTGGGGGCCCTCTGGAAACACCATATATTTT
cdr3_aa: CASSFWGPSGNTIYF

v_call: TRBV2
j_call: TRBJ2-7
clone_size: NA
d_call: TRBD1
cdr3_nt: TGTGCCAGCAGTGACAGGACAGGGGTGGCCGTACAGCAGTACTTC
cdr3_aa: CASSDRTGVAVQQYF

v_call: TRBV5-4
j_call: TRBJ2-7
clone_size: NA
d_call: TRBD2
cdr3_nt: TGTGCCAGCAGCTTGTGGGGTAGCGGGAGGGCCCTCGAGCAGTACTTC
cdr3_aa: CASSLWGSGRALEQYF

v_call: TRBV30
j_call: TRBJ2-6
clone_size: NA
d_call: TRBD2
cdr3_nt: TGTGCCTGGACCCGGGGGGGCCTCTCTGGGGCCAACGTCCTGACTTTC
cdr3_aa: CAWTRGGLSGANVLTF

v_call: TRBV11-1
j_call: TRBJ1-5
clone_size: NA
d_call: NA
cdr3_nt: TGTGCCAGCAGCCCGGACAGCTCGAATCAGCCCCAGCATTTT
cdr3_aa: CASSPDSSNQPQHF

v_call: TRBV14
j_call: TRBJ2-7
clone_size: NA
d_call: TRBD1
cdr3_nt: TGTGCCAGCAGCCAACGGGACAGGGCTTCGGACGAGCAGTACTTC
cdr3_aa: CASSQRDRASDEQYF

v_call: TRBV28
j_call: TRBJ2-7
clone_size: NA
d_call: TRBD2
cdr3_nt: TGTGCCAGCAGCGGGGGGGGCCGCACTCGGTACGAGCAGTACTTC
cdr3_aa: CASSGGGRTRYEQYF

v_call: TRBV10-2
j_call: TRBJ2-1
clone_size: NA
d_call: TRBD2
cdr3_nt: TGCGCCAGCACGCCAGCGGGGGAGTACAATGAGCAGTTCTTC
cdr3_aa: CASTPAGEYNEQFF

v_call: TRBV5-1
j_call: TRBJ1-3
clone_size: NA
d_call: NA
cdr3_nt: TGCGCCAGCAGCGAACGTCCGGCCGGGAGCTCTGGAAACACCATATATTTT
cdr3_aa: CASSERPAGSSGNTIYF

v_call: TRBV6-2/TRBV6-3
j_call: TRBJ1-1
clone_size: NA
d_call: TRBD1
cdr3_nt: TGTGCCAGCAGTCTAGTGACAGGGGCGGCTTTCTTT
cdr3_aa: CASSLVTGAAFF

v_call: TRBV2
j_call: TRBJ1-5
clone_size: NA
d_call: TRBD1
cdr3_nt: TGTGCCAGCAGCGGACAGGTAAATAGCAATCAGCCCCAGCATTTT
cdr3_aa: CASSGQVNSNQPQHF

v_call: TRBV19
j_call: TRBJ1-5
clone_size: NA
d_call: TRBD1
cdr3_nt: TGTGCCAGTAGTACCCGGACAGGGCTGGGGAATCAGCCCCAGCATTTT
cdr3_aa: CASSTRTGLGNQPQHF

v_call: TRBV10-3
j_call: TRBJ2-7
clone_size: NA
d_call: NA
cdr3_nt: TGTGCCATCAGGAGGTCCTCCGACGAGCAGTACTTC
cdr3_aa: CAIRRSSDEQYF

v_call: TRBV7-6
j_call: TRBJ2-2
clone_size: NA
d_call: TRBD2
cdr3_nt: TGTGCCAGCAGCTCGGGACTAGCGGTGGAAAACACCGGGGAGCTGTTTTTT
cdr3_aa: CASSSGLAVENTGELFF

v_call: TRBV6-1
j_call: TRBJ2-1
clone_size: many
d_call: TRBD2
cdr3_nt: TGTGCCAGCAGTGAAAGCTTCTATAATGCGGGAGGTAACAATGAGCAGTTCTTC
cdr3_aa: CASSESFYNAGGNNEQFF

v_call: TRBV6-5
j_call: TRBJ2-7
clone_size: NA
d_call: NA
cdr3_nt: TGTGCCAGCAGTTGGACATTTTCCTCCTACGAGCAGTACTTC
cdr3_aa: CASSWTFSSYEQYF

v_call: TRBV27
j_call: TRBJ2-1
clone_size: NA
d_call: NA
cdr3_nt: TGTGCCAGCAGTTTGAAGCCTAGCGCCACTACTTTCTCCTACAATGAGCAGTTCTTC
cdr3_aa: CASSLKPSATTFSYNEQFF

v_call: TRBV3-1/TRBV3-2
j_call: TRBJ1-6
clone_size: NA
d_call: TRBD1
cdr3_nt: TGTGCCAGCAGCCAAGGACAGGGAAATTCACCCCTCCACTTT
cdr3_aa: CASSQGQGNSPLHF

v_call: TRBV28
j_call: TRBJ2-7
clone_size: NA
d_call: TRBD2
cdr3_nt: TGTGCCAGCAGTTTACTAGCGGGAGTTGTTTACGAGCAGTACTTC
cdr3_aa: CASSLLAGVVYEQYF

v_call: TRBV11-3
j_call: TRBJ2-7
clone_size: NA
d_call: TRBD2
cdr3_nt: TGTGCCAGCAGCTTAAGGCCTAGCGGGAGGACTTCTTCCTACGAGCAGTACTTC
cdr3_aa: CASSLRPSGRTSSYEQYF

v_call: TRBV6-5
j_call: TRBJ1-2
clone_size: few
d_call: TRBD1
cdr3_nt: TGTGCCAGCACGCCAGGGGGCGGGTATGGCTACACCTTC
cdr3_aa: CASTPGGGYGYTF

v_call: TRBV19
j_call: TRBJ1-5
clone_size: NA
d_call: NA
cdr3_nt: TGTGCCAGTGGAGATAGCAATCAGCCCCAGCATTTT
cdr3_aa: CASGDSNQPQHF

v_call: TRBV6-1
j_call: TRBJ2-1
clone_size: NA
d_call: TRBD1
cdr3_nt: TGTGCCAGCAGTGAAGCAGCCCTGGGACAGGGCTATTACAATGAGCAGTTCTTC
cdr3_aa: CASSEAALGQGYYNEQFF

v_call: TRBV27
j_call: TRBJ1-5
clone_size: NA
d_call: TRBD1
cdr3_nt: TGTGCCAGCAGTCGGGACAGGGGACCCAATCAGCCCCAGCATTTT
cdr3_aa: CASSRDRGPNQPQHF

v_call: TRBV5-4
j_call: TRBJ2-7
clone_size: NA
d_call: NA
cdr3_nt: TGTGCCAGCAGCTTAGTCGGCTCCTACGAGCAGTACTTC
cdr3_aa: CASSLVGSYEQYF

v_call: TRBV30
j_call: TRBJ2-7
clone_size: NA
d_call: NA
cdr3_nt: TGTGCCTGGAGACGGCCCCTGGGGGAGGGGGGAGTACTTTACGAGCAGTACTTC
cdr3_aa: CAWRRPLGEGGVLYEQYF

v_call: TRBV19
j_call: TRBJ2-7
clone_size: NA
d_call: TRBD2
cdr3_nt: TGTGCCAGTAGTGGGACTAGCGGGCGGTACGAGCAGTACTTC
cdr3_aa: CASSGTSGRYEQYF

v_call: TRBV5-4
j_call: TRBJ2-1
clone_size: NA
d_call: NA
cdr3_nt: TGTGCCAGCAGCCAGATACTAGTCTCCGAGCAGTTCTTC
cdr3_aa: CASSQILVSEQFF

v_call: TRBV5-6
j_call: TRBJ2-5
clone_size: NA
d_call: NA
cdr3_nt: TGTGCCAGCAGCGCCCTTCCGGGATACCAAGAGACCCAGTACTTC
cdr3_aa: CASSALPGYQETQYF

v_call: TRBV5-1
j_call: TRBJ1-3
clone_size: few
d_call: TRBD1
cdr3_nt: TGCGCCAGCAGCTTGGCGACAGGGAGCACTGGAAACACCATATATTTT
cdr3_aa: CASSLATGSTGNTIYF

v_call: TRBV28
j_call: TRBJ1-6
clone_size: NA
d_call: NA
cdr3_nt: TGTGCCAGCAGTTATGGGGCAGCAGAAAATTCACCCCTCCACTTT
cdr3_aa: CASSYGAAENSPLHF

v_call: TRBV5-4
j_call: TRBJ2-5
clone_size: NA
d_call: NA
cdr3_nt: TGTGCCAGCAGCCAAGTCGGGGTCCCCCTCCAAGAGACCCAGTACTTC
cdr3_aa: CASSQVGVPLQETQYF

v_call: TRBV7-2
j_call: TRBJ2-3
clone_size: NA
d_call: NA
cdr3_nt: TGTGCCAGCAGCTTATGGATCCGGGGTAGCACAGATACGCAGTATTTT
cdr3_aa: CASSLWIRGSTDTQYF

v_call: TRBV27
j_call: TRBJ2-7
clone_size: NA
d_call: NA
cdr3_nt: TGTGCCAGCAGTCACGGGGGGCCCTCCTACGAGCAGTACTTC
cdr3_aa: CASSHGGPSYEQYF

v_call: TRBV28
j_call: TRBJ1-4
clone_size: NA
d_call: TRBD1
cdr3_nt: TGTGCCAGCAGTTTTTTAGGACAGGTGGAAGGTGAAAAACTGTTTTTT
cdr3_aa: CASSFLGQVEGEKLFF

v_call: TRBV3-1/TRBV3-2
j_call: TRBJ1-3
clone_size: NA
d_call: NA
cdr3_nt: TGTGCCAGCAGCCAAGATCCCCTGGGCGCCCGAAACACCATATATTTT
cdr3_aa: CASSQDPLGARNTIYF

v_call: TRBV30
j_call: TRBJ1-4
clone_size: NA
d_call: TRBD1
cdr3_nt: TGTGCCTCGAATCAGGGGGGTGAAAAACTGTTTTTT
cdr3_aa: CASNQGGEKLFF

v_call: TRBV10-3
j_call: TRBJ2-7
clone_size: NA
d_call: TRBD2
cdr3_nt: TGTGCCATCAGTCCGGGGGGTTTGGGTAGGGAGCAGTACTTC
cdr3_aa: CAISPGGLGREQYF

v_call: TRBV27
j_call: TRBJ1-2
clone_size: NA
d_call: NA
cdr3_nt: TGTGCCAGCAGTTTCAGTGGGGGCCCGAGGGGCTACACCTTC
cdr3_aa: CASSFSGGPRGYTF

v_call: TRBV24-1
j_call: TRBJ1-1
clone_size: NA
d_call: TRBD1
cdr3_nt: TGTGCCACAAGCAAGGGGGCCAGGAACACTGAAGCTTTCTTT
cdr3_aa: CATSKGARNTEAFF

v_call: TRBV12-3/TRBV12-4
j_call: TRBJ1-1
clone_size: NA
d_call: NA
cdr3_nt: TGTGCCAGCAGTTCAGAGGGAGGCACTGAAGCTTTCTTT
cdr3_aa: CASSSEGGTEAFF

v_call: TRBV28
j_call: TRBJ1-2
clone_size: NA
d_call: NA
cdr3_nt: TGTGCCAGCACCCGCCCCGGTAACTATGGCTACACCTTC
cdr3_aa: CASTRPGNYGYTF

v_call: TRBV7-2
j_call: TRBJ1-1
clone_size: NA
d_call: NA
cdr3_nt: TGTGCCAGCAGCTTAAACAGTCACACTGAAGCTTTCTTT
cdr3_aa: CASSLNSHTEAFF

v_call: TRBV10-3
j_call: TRBJ1-1
clone_size: NA
d_call: NA
cdr3_nt: TGTGCCATCAGTGCGGGCAGGGAGGGCACTGAAGCTTTCTTT
cdr3_aa: CAISAGREGTEAFF

v_call: TRBV9
j_call: TRBJ1-2
clone_size: once
d_call: TRBD1
cdr3_nt: TGTGCCAGCAACCGGGACAGTAGTAACTATGGCTACACCTTC
cdr3_aa: CASNRDSSNYGYTF

v_call: TRBV28
j_call: TRBJ1-1
clone_size: few
d_call: TRBD1
cdr3_nt: TGTGCCAGCAGTTTGATGACAGGGCACACTGAAGCTTTCTTT
cdr3_aa: CASSLMTGHTEAFF

v_call: TRBV28
j_call: TRBJ2-4
clone_size: NA
d_call: NA
cdr3_nt: TGTGCCAGCAGTTTCTCCCCCTCCGGAAACATTCAGTACTTC
cdr3_aa: CASSFSPSGNIQYF

v_call: TRBV5-5
j_call: TRBJ2-7
clone_size: NA
d_call: NA
cdr3_nt: TGTGCCAGCAGCTTGGTGGGGGGCGAGCAGTACTTC
cdr3_aa: CASSLVGGEQYF

v_call: TRBV29-1
j_call: TRBJ2-2
clone_size: many
d_call: TRBD2
cdr3_nt: TGCAGCGTTGGGCTAGCGGTGAACACCGGGGAGCTGTTTTTT
cdr3_aa: CSVGLAVNTGELFF

v_call: TRBV3-1/TRBV3-2
j_call: TRBJ2-3
clone_size: NA
d_call: NA
cdr3_nt: TGTGCCAGCAGCCACCGGGACAAGTTCAAAGATACGCAGTATTTT
cdr3_aa: CASSHRDKFKDTQYF

v_call: TRBV27
j_call: TRBJ1-1
clone_size: few
d_call: NA
cdr3_nt: TGTGCCAGCAGCTCAGGGTCTTGGGGCACTGAAGCTTTCTTT
cdr3_aa: CASSSGSWGTEAFF

v_call: TRBV9
j_call: TRBJ2-7
clone_size: NA
d_call: NA
cdr3_nt: TGTGCCAGCAGCACACAGGGTGGCGAGCAGTACTTC
cdr3_aa: CASSTQGGEQYF

v_call: TRBV5-1
j_call: TRBJ2-2
clone_size: NA
d_call: NA
cdr3_nt: TGCGCCAGCAGCTTGGTCTCCACCGGGGAGCTGTTTTTT
cdr3_aa: CASSLVSTGELFF

v_call: TRBV5-1
j_call: TRBJ2-2
clone_size: NA
d_call: NA
cdr3_nt: TGCGCCAGCAGCTTGAGGGGAAACACCGGGGAGCTGTTTTTT
cdr3_aa: CASSLRGNTGELFF